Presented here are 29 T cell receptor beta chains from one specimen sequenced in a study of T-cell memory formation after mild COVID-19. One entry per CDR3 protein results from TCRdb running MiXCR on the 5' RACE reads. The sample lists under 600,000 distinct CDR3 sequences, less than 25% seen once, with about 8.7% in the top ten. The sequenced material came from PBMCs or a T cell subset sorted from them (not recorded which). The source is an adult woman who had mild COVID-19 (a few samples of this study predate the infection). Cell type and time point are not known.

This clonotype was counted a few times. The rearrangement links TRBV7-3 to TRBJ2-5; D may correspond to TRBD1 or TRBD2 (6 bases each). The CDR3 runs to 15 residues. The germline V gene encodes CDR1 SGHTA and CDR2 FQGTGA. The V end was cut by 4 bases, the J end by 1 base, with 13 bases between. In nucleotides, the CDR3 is TGTGCCAGCAGCTGGGGGAGGACAGCCCAAGAGACCCAGTACTTC. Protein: CASSWGRTAQETQYF.

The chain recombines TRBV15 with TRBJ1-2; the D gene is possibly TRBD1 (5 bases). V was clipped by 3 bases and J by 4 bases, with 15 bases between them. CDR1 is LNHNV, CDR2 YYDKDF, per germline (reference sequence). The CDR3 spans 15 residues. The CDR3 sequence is CATSRGGGEGYGYTF. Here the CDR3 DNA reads TGTGCCACCAGCAGGGGTGGGGGTGAAGGCTATGGCTACACCTTC.

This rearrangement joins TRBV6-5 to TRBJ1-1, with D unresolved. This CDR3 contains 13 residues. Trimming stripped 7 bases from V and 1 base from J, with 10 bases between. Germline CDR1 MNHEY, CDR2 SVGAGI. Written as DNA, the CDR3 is TGTGCCAGCACCCGGACGGGGAACACTGAAGCTTTCTTT. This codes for CASTRTGNTEAFF.

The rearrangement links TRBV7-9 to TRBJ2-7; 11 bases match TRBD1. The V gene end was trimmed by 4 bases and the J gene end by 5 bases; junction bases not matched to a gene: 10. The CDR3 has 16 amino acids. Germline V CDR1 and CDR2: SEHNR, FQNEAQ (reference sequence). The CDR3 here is CASSYTRDRGIDEQYF. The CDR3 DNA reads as TGTGCCAGCAGCTACACCCGGGACAGGGGGATTGACGAGCAGTACTTC.

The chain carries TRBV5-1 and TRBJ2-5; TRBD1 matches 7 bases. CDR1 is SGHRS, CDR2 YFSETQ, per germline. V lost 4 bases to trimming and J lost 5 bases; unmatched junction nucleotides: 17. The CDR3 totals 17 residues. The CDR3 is CASSPPPGTDFLETQYF. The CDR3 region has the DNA TGCGCCAGCAGCCCCCCCCCCGGGACAGATTTCTTGGAGACCCAGTACTTC.

The chain's CDR3 is CASSLMGLAGSTDTQYF. As DNA, the CDR3 is TGTGCCAGCAGTTTAATGGGACTAGCGGGGAGCACAGATACGCAGTATTTT. This chain connects TRBV12-3 or TRBV12-4 to TRBJ2-3; TRBD2 agrees at 13 bases. This CDR3 has 17 amino acids. After removal of 2 bases from V and 0 bases from J, the junction contained 2 bases not matched to a gene.

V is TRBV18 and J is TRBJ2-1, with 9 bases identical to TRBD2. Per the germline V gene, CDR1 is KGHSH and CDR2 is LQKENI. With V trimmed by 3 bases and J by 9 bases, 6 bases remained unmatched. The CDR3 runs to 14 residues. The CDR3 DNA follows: TGTGCCAGCTCACCGGGACTAGCAGTACTTGAGCAGTTCTTC. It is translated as CASSPGLAVLEQFF. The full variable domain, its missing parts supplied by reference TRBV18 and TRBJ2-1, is NAGVMQNPRHLVRRRGQEARLRCSPMKGHSHVYWYRQLPEEGLKFMVYLQKENIIDESGMPKERFSAEFPKEGPSILRIQQVVRGDSAAYFCASSPGLAVLEQFFGPGTRLTVL.

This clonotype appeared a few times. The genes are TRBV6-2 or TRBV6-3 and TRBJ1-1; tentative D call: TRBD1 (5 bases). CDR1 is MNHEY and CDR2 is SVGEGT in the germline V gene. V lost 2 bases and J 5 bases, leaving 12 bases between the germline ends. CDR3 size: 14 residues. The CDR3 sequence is CASSYPAGGTEAFF. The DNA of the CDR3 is TGTGCCAGCAGTTACCCAGCCGGGGGGACTGAAGCTTTCTTT.

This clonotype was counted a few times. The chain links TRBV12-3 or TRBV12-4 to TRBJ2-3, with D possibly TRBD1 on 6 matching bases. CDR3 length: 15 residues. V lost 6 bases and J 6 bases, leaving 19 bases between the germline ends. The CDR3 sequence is CASSPGTNLPDTQYF. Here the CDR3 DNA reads TGTGCCAGCAGCCCCGGGACAAATCTCCCCGATACGCAGTATTTT.

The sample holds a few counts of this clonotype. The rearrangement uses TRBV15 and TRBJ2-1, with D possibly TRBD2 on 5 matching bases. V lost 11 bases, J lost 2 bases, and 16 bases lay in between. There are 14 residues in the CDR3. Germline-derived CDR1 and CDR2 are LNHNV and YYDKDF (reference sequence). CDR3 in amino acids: CASSKGATYNEQFF. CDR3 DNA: TGTGCCTCGTCGAAGGGAGCAACCTACAATGAGCAGTTCTTC.

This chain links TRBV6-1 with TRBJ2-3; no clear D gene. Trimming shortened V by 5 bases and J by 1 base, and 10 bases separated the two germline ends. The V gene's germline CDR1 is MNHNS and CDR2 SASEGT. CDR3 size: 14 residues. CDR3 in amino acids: CASSPVPGTDTQYF. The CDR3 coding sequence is TGTGCCAGCAGTCCAGTTCCTGGCACAGATACGCAGTATTTT.

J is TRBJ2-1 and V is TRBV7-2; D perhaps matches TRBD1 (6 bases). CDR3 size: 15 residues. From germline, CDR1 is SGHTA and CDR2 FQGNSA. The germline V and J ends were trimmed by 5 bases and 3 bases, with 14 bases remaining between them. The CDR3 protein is CASSPEQGRYNEQFF. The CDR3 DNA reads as TGTGCCAGCAGCCCGGAACAGGGCCGCTACAATGAGCAGTTCTTC.

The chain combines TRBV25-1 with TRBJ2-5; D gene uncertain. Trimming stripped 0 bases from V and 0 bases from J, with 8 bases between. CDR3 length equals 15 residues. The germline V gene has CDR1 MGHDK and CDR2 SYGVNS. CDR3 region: CASSEYGQNQETQYF. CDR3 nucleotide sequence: TGTGCCAGCAGTGAATACGGGCAGAACCAAGAGACCCAGTACTTC.

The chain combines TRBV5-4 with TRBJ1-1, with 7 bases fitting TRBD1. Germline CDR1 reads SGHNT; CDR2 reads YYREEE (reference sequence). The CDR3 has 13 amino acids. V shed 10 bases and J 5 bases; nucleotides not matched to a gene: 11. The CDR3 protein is CAYPGQGETEAFF. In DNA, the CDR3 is TGTGCCTACCCCGGGCAGGGGGAGACTGAAGCTTTCTTT.

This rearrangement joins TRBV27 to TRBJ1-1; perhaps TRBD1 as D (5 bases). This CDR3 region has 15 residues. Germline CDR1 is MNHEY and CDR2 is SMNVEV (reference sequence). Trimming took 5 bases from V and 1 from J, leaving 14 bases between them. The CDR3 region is CASSHSGTQNTEAFF. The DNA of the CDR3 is TGTGCCAGCAGTCACTCCGGGACCCAGAACACTGAAGCTTTCTTT.

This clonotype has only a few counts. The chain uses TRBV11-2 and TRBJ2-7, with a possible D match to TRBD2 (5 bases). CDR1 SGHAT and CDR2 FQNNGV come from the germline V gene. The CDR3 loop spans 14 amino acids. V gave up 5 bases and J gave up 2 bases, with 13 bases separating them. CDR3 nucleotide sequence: TGTGCCAGCAGCCGTAGCGTTCCCGCCTACGAGCAGTACTTC. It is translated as CASSRSVPAYEQYF.

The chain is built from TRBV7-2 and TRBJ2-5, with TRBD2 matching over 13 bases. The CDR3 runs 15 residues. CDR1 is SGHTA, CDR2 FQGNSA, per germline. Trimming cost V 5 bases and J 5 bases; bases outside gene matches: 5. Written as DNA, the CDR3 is TGTGCCAGCAGCGGACTAGCGGGAGCTTGGGAGACCCAGTACTTC. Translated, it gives CASSGLAGAWETQYF.

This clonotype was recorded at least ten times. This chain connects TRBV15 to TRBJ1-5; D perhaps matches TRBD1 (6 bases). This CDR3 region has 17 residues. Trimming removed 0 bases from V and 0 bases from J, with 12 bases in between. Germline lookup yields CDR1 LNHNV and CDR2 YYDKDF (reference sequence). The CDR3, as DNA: TGTGCCACCAGCAGAGATTCCGGACAGTCTAGCAATCAGCCCCAGCATTTT. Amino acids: CATSRDSGQSSNQPQHF.

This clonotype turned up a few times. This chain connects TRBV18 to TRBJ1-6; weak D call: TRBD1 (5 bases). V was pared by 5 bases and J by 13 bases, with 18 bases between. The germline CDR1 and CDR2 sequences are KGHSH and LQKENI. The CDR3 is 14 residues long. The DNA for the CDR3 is TGTGCCAGCTCAACCCTGAGTACAGGCTCGCCCCTCCACTTT. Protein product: CASSTLSTGSPLHF.

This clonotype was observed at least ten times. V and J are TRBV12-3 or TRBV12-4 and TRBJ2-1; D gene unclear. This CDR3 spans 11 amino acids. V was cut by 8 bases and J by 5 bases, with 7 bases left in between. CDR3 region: CASGGNNEQFF. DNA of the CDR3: TGTGCCAGCGGTGGAAACAATGAGCAGTTCTTC.

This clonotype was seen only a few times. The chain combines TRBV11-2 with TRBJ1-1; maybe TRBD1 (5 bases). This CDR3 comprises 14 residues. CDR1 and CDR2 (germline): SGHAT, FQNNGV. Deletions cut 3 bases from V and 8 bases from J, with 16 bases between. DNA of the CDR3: TGTGCCAGCAGCTTTTCCAGACCGGAGGGGGAAGCTTTCTTT. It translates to CASSFSRPEGEAFF.

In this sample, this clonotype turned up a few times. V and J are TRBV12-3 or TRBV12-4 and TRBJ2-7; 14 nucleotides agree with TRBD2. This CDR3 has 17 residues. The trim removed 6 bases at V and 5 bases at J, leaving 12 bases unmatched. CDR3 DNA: TGTGCCAGCAGCCCGGGACTAGCGGGAGAGGCAGAGGACGAGCAGTACTTC. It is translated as CASSPGLAGEAEDEQYF.

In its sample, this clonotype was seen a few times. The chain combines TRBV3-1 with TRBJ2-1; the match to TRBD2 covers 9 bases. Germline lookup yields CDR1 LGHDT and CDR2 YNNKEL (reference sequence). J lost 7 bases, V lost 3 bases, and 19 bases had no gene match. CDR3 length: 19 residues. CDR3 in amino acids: CASSQDRGGFGGRENEQFF. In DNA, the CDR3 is TGTGCCAGCAGCCAGGATAGGGGCGGGTTTGGCGGGAGGGAAAATGAGCAGTTCTTC.

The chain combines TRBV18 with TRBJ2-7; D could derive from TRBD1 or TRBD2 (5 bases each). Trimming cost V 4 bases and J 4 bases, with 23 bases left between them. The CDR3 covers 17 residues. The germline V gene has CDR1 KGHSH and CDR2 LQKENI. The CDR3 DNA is TGTGCCAGCTCACTACTGAGGGACGCTAAACGGCCTTACGAGCAGTACTTC. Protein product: CASSLLRDAKRPYEQYF.

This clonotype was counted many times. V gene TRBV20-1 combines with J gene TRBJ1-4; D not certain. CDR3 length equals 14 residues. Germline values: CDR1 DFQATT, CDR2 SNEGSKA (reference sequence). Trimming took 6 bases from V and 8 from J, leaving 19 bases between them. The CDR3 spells CSATLGWGREKLFF. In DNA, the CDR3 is TGCAGTGCCACGCTAGGCTGGGGTCGAGAAAAACTGTTTTTT.

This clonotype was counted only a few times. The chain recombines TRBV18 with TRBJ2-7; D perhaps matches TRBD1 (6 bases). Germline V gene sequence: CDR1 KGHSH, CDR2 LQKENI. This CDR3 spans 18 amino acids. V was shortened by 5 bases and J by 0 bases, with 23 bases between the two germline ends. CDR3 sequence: CASSANRDKYSLSYEQYF. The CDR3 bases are TGTGCCAGCTCAGCAAACCGGGACAAATATTCCCTCTCCTACGAGCAGTACTTC. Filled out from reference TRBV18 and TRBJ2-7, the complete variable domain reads NAGVMQNPRHLVRRRGQEARLRCSPMKGHSHVYWYRQLPEEGLKFMVYLQKENIIDESGMPKERFSAEFPKEGPSILRIQQVVRGDSAAYFCASSANRDKYSLSYEQYFGPGTRLTVT.

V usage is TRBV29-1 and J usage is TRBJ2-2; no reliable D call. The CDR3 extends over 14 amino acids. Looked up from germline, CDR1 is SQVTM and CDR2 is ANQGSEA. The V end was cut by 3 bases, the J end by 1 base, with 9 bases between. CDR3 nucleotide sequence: TGCAGCGTTGAGGCCACAGTGAACACCGGGGAGCTGTTTTTT. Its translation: CSVEATVNTGELFF.

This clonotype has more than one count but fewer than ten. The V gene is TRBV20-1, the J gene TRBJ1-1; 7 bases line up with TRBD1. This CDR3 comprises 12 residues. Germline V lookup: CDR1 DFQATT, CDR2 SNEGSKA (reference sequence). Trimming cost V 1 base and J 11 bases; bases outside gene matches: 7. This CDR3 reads CSARVERGHAFF. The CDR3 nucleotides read TGCAGTGCTAGAGTCGAAAGGGGGCACGCTTTCTTT.

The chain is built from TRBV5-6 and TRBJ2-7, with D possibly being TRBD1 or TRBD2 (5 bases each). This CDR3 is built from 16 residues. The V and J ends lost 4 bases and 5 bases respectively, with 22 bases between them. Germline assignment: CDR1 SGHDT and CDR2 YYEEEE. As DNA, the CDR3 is TGTGCCAGCAGCATCCGGGACGGCAGCGTCGTCCACGAGCAGTACTTC. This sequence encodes CASSIRDGSVVHEQYF.